These 5 T cell receptor beta chains share one sample of origin, sequenced in a study of blood T cell repertoires in COVID-19. Data came from immunoSEQ multiplex PCR; TCRdb stores just in-frame clones and leaves some out. The data show hundreds of thousands of clones, approximately 92% seen once. The sequencing sample was made of PBMCs or T cells enriched from blood (not recorded which). The receptors stem from a man aged 25 to 40 who had recovered from COVID-19.

The J gene is TRBJ1-5, the V gene TRBV7-2, with 8 nucleotides matching TRBD1. V shed 4 bases and J 1 base; nucleotides not matched to a gene: 3. The CDR3 totals 15 residues. Germline V lookup: CDR1 SGHTA, CDR2 FQGNSA. The DNA of the CDR3 is TGTGCCAGCAGCTCACAGGGGGGGAGCAATCAGCCCCAGCATTTT. Amino acids: CASSSQGGSNQPQHF.

V is TRBV20-1 and J is TRBJ2-1, with TRBD2 matching over 7 bases. Germline CDR1 reads DFQATT; CDR2 reads SNEGSKA (reference sequence). The CDR3 contains 11 residues. Here the CDR3 DNA reads TGCGGGACTACAGGTTACGATGAGCAGTTCTTC. Translating gives CGTTGYDEQFF.

The V call is TRBV9, the J call TRBJ2-3; 8 bases align to TRBD1. V was clipped by 3 bases and J by 5 bases; unmatched bases: 14. The CDR3 has 17 residues. Germline V lookup: CDR1 SGDLS, CDR2 YYNGEE. CDR3 loop: CASSAGDRGQKLDTQYF. Here the CDR3 DNA reads TGTGCCAGCAGCGCGGGTGACAGGGGTCAGAAGTTAGATACGCAGTATTTT.

The CDR3 region has the DNA TGTGCCAGCAGTTCCCCAGGTTCCAATCAGCCCCAGCATTTT. This translates into CASSSPGSNQPQHF. The rearrangement uses TRBV27 and TRBJ1-5; no definite D call. The germline gives CDR1 MNHEY, CDR2 SMNVEV (reference sequence). This CDR3 comprises 14 residues. V lost 4 bases to trimming and J lost 3 bases, with 10 bases between them.

V gene TRBV7-9 combines with J gene TRBJ2-2; TRBD1 matches 7 bases. The CDR3 runs to 13 residues. The J segment lost 5 bases and the V segment lost 6 bases, leaving 3 bases of the junction unmatched. Germline CDR1 is SEHNR and CDR2 is FQNEAQ (reference sequence). The CDR3 region is CASSPQGTGELFF. CDR3 nucleotides: TGTGCCAGCAGTCCACAGGGGACCGGGGAGCTGTTTTTT.